These 8 T cell receptor beta chains were sequenced from one sample in a study of control samples from healthy donors and cancer patients. Assay: immunoSEQ multiplex PCR; the TCRdb copy retains only in-frame clones and omits some. The sample records about 170,000 clones, about 90% being singletons. The sample consisted of blood. Receptor source: a woman aged 30 to 39 in good health.

V gene TRBV7-8 combines with J gene TRBJ1-1; 7 bases map to TRBD1. The CDR3 consists of 20 residues. V gave up 0 bases and J gave up 1 base; unmatched junction bases: 17. Germline assignment: CDR1 SGHVS and CDR2 FQNEAQ. Written as DNA, the CDR3 is TGTGCCAGCAGCTTAGCGTACACCCCGGGACAGCTCACTACGAACACTGAAGCTTTCTTT. This encodes CASSLAYTPGQLTTNTEAFF.

V gene TRBV5-4 combines with J gene TRBJ2-3, with 8 bases matching TRBD2. The CDR3 contains 17 residues. Germline CDR1 reads SGHNT; CDR2 reads YYREEE (reference sequence). Trimming removed 3 bases from V and 4 bases from J; junction bases left unmatched: 13. CDR3: CASSWPRVSGSADTQYF. CDR3 DNA: TGTGCCAGCAGCTGGCCTAGGGTGAGCGGGAGCGCAGATACGCAGTATTTT.

V and J are TRBV6-5 and TRBJ2-1; 9 bases match TRBD2. The CDR3 contains 14 residues. The germline V gene encodes CDR1 MNHEY and CDR2 SVGAGI. With 6 bases clipped from V and 3 bases from J, the junction kept 3 bases outside the gene matches. The CDR3 nucleotides are TGTGCCAGCAGAACTAGCGGGTTCTACAATGAGCAGTTCTTC. The encoded protein is CASRTSGFYNEQFF.

This rearrangement joins TRBV5-3 to TRBJ2-3; 8 bases align to TRBD1. TRBV5-3 counts as an open reading frame of uncertain function. The CDR3 sequence is 15 residues long. With 4 bases clipped from V and 3 bases from J, the junction kept 7 bases outside the gene matches. In DNA form, the CDR3 reads TGTGCCAGAAGCCCTGGACAGGGAAGGACAGATACGCAGTATTTT. The encoded protein is CARSPGQGRTDTQYF.

The CDR3 reads CASSLDGVSNYGYTF. For the CDR3, the DNA is TGCGCCAGCAGCTTGGACGGGGTTTCTAACTATGGCTACACCTTC. This sequence joins TRBV5-1 and TRBJ1-2; D is undetermined. Trimming removed 0 bases at V and 0 bases at J, with 9 bases between. The CDR3 length is 15 residues. Germline V gene sequence: CDR1 SGHRS, CDR2 YFSETQ. The full variable domain, with the rest looked up from reference TRBV5-1 and TRBJ1-2, is KAGVTQTPRYLIKTRGQQVTLSCSPISGHRSVSWYQQTPGQGLQFLFEYFSETQRNKGNFPGRFSGRQFSNSRSEMNVSTLELGDSALYLCASSLDGVSNYGYTFGSGTRLTVV.

The CDR3 here is CASSPTQGSYEQYF. CDR3 coding DNA: TGTGCCAGCTCACCAACTCAGGGTTCCTACGAGCAGTACTTC. V gene TRBV18 combines with J gene TRBJ2-7, with a possible D match to TRBD1 (5 bases). The germline V gene has CDR1 KGHSH and CDR2 LQKENI. This CDR3 region has 14 residues. V lost 2 bases and J 1 base, leaving 9 bases between the germline ends.

This chain uses TRBV29-1 with TRBJ2-5, with D possibly matching TRBD2 (6 bases). Germline V gene data show CDR1 as SQVTM and CDR2 as ANQGSEA. Trimming took 0 bases from V and 2 from J, leaving 16 bases between them. This CDR3 comprises 16 residues. The CDR3 DNA sequence: TGCAGCGTTGAAGATGCGCGGGACCGGAGGCAAGAGACCCAGTACTTC. Protein product: CSVEDARDRRQETQYF.

The gene calls are TRBV5-1 and TRBJ2-1; maybe TRBD1 (5 bases). The germline CDR1 and CDR2 sequences are SGHRS and YFSETQ. The CDR3 totals 16 residues. V lost 3 bases and J 5 bases, leaving 18 bases between the germline ends. In DNA, the CDR3 is TGCGCCAGCAGCTCCCAGAACATTGACAGTAACAATGAGCAGTTCTTC. Its protein is CASSSQNIDSNNEQFF.